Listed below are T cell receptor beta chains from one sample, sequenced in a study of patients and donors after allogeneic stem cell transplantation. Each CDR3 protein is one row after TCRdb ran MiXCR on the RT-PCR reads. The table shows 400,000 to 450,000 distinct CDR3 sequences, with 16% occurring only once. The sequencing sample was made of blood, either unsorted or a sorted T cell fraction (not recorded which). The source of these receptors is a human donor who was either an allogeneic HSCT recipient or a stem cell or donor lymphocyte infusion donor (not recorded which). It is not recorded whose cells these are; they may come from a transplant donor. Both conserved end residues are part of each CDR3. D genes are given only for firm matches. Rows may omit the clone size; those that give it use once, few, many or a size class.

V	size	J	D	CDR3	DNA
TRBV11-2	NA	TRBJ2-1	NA	CASSKGGGGLLDNEQFF	TGTGCCAGCAGCAAGGGGGGGGGTGGACTTTTGGACAATGAGCAGTTCTTC
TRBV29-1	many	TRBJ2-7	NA	CSVTIAYEQYF	TGCAGCGTGACTATTGCCTACGAGCAGTACTTC
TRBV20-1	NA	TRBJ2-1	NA	CSARWSSYNEQFF	TGCAGTGCTAGATGGTCCAGTTACAATGAGCAGTTCTTC
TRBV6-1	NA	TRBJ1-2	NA	CASSEGSASLGGYTF	TGTGCCAGCAGTGAAGGGTCCGCATCATTAGGAGGCTACACCTTC
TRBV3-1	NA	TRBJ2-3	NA	CASSPPRGSTDTQYF	TGTGCCAGCAGCCCTCCCCGGGGGAGCACAGATACGCAGTATTTT
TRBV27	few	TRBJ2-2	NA	CASRRGPTNTGELFF	TGTGCCAGCAGAAGAGGACCGACGAACACCGGGGAGCTGTTTTTT
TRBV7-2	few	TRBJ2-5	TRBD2	CASSFSGGGTQYF	TGTGCCAGCAGCTTTAGCGGGGGGGGGACCCAGTACTTC
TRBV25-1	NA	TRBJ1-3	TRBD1	CASSVTGGRNTIYF	TGTGCCAGCAGTGTAACAGGGGGTAGAAACACCATATATTTT
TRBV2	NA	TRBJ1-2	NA	CASSTLQDSNYGYTF	TGTGCCAGCAGTACCCTGCAGGACTCTAACTATGGCTACACCTTC
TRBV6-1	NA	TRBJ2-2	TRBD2	CASSRLSGRGTGELFF	TGTGCCAGCAGTAGACTTAGCGGGAGGGGGACCGGGGAGCTGTTTTTT
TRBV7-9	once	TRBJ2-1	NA	CASSLGGEWEFF	TGTGCCAGCAGCTTAGGGGGGGAATGGGAGTTCTTC
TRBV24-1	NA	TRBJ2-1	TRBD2	CATSDSGLAGRYEQFF	TGTGCCACCAGTGACAGTGGACTAGCGGGGCGATATGAGCAGTTCTTC
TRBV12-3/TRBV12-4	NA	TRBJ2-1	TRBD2	CASSFTSGGDYNEQFF	TGTGCCAGCAGTTTTACTAGCGGGGGAGACTACAATGAGCAGTTCTTC
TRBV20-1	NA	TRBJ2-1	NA	CSATRRGEYNEQFF	TGCAGTGCAACAAGGAGGGGCGAGTACAATGAGCAGTTCTTC
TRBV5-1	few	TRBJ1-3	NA	CASSLGAALGNTIYF	TGCGCCAGCAGCTTGGGGGCTGCACTGGGAAACACCATATATTTT
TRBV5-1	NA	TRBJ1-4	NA	CASTLRPTTNEKLFF	TGCGCCAGCACCCTGAGGCCCACAACTAATGAAAAACTGTTTTTT
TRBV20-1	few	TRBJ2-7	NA	CSARVGGPSYYEQYF	TGCAGTGCTAGAGTGGGGGGGCCTTCCTACTACGAGCAGTACTTC
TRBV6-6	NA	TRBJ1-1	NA	CASSRTMRFEAFF	TGTGCCAGCAGTCGCACCATGAGGTTTGAAGCTTTCTTT
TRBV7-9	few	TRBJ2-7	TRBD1	CASSFQGAAYEQYF	TGTGCCAGCAGCTTTCAGGGGGCGGCCTACGAGCAGTACTTC
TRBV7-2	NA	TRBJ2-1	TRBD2	CASSLESRLAAYNEQFF	TGTGCCAGCAGCTTAGAGTCTCGTCTAGCGGCTTACAATGAGCAGTTCTTC
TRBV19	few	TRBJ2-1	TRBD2	CASSFRRGSKNEQFF	TGTGCCAGTAGTTTCCGGCGCGGGAGTAAGAATGAGCAGTTCTTC
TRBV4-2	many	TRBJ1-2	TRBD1	CASSLRTGDYGYTF	TGTGCCAGCAGCCTAAGGACAGGGGACTATGGCTACACCTTC
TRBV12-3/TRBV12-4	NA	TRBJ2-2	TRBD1	CASRETGGAKLFF	TGTGCCAGCAGGGAGACAGGGGGCGCGAAGCTGTTTTTT
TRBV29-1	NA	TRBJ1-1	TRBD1	CSVEATGAEAFF	TGCAGCGTTGAAGCGACAGGGGCTGAAGCTTTCTTT
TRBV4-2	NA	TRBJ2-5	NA	CASSWRSGETQYF	TGTGCCAGCAGCTGGAGAAGCGGGGAGACCCAGTACTTC
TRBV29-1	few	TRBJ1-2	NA	CSVEGQGPYYGYTF	TGCAGCGTTGAAGGCCAGGGGCCCTACTATGGCTACACCTTC
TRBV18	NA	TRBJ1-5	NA	CASAAGVGQPQHF	TGTGCCAGCGCTGCAGGGGTCGGTCAGCCCCAGCATTTT
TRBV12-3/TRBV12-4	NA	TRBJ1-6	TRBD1	CASGLKGANSPLHF	TGTGCCAGCGGTTTAAAGGGGGCGAATTCACCCCTCCACTTT
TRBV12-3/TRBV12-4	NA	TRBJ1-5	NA	CASSWGTLNQPQHF	TGTGCCAGCAGTTGGGGGACCCTCAATCAGCCCCAGCATTTT
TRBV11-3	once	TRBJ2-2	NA	CASSPLSPGELFF	TGTGCCAGCAGCCCTCTGTCCCCCGGGGAGCTGTTTTTT
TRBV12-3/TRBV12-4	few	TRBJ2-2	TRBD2	CASSFAGGPGGELFF	TGTGCCAGCAGTTTTGCGGGGGGCCCAGGCGGGGAGCTGTTTTTT
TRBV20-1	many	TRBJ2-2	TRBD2	CSATWLAGGSGELFF	TGCAGTGCTACTTGGCTAGCGGGGGGTTCCGGGGAGCTGTTTTTT
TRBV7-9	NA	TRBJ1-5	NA	CASSLGPQGINQPQHF	TGTGCCAGCAGCTTAGGACCCCAGGGGATCAATCAGCCCCAGCATTTT
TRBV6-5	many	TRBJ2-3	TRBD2	CASSYEAGAPDTQYF	TGTGCCAGCAGTTACGAAGCGGGGGCCCCAGATACGCAGTATTTT
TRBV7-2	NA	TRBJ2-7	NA	CASSLGYTAYEQYF	TGTGCCAGCAGCTTAGGATACACTGCCTACGAGCAGTACTTC
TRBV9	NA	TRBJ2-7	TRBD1	CASSPRDSSSYEQYF	TGTGCCAGCAGCCCTCGGGACAGTAGCTCCTACGAGCAGTACTTC
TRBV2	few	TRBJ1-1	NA	CASSDRRNTEAFF	TGTGCCAGCAGCGACAGGAGGAACACTGAAGCTTTCTTT
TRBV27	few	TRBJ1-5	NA	CAIGISSNQPQHF	TGTGCCATCGGGATTTCTAGCAATCAGCCCCAGCATTTT
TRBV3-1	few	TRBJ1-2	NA	CASSRPGPSYGYTF	TGTGCCAGCAGCCGTCCCGGGCCCAGTTATGGCTACACCTTC